One TCR beta chain is described in this entry. Its cognate antigen is unknown. These data belong to a study of T cell responses to AZD1222 COVID-19 vaccine. Trimming removed 4 bases from V and 1 base from J; junction bases left unmatched: 2. The CDR3 runs to 14 residues. Looked up from germline, CDR1 is SGHKS and CDR2 is YYEKEE (reference sequence). General study findings and limits: There were vaccine-associated CD4 TCRs across spike, dominant at 160-218 and 743-854. White British ancestry dominated among donors, who included more females, and clonal diversity was possibly underestimated. In all cases, repertoires were sampled only after the peak T cell response.

Clones were sequenced by immunoSEQ multiplex PCR, and TCRdb holds only the in-frame ones, with some missing. The sample holds roughly 140,000 clones, 88% seen once. This TCR came from an adult who received the AZD1222 COVID-19 vaccine. The genes are TRBV5-5 and TRBJ2-3; TRBD2 aligns across 8 bases. The sample in question was peripheral blood, obtained 28 days after the second AZD1222 dose. The DNA of the CDR3 is TGTGCCAGCAGCCCGCGGGGGGGCACAGATACGCAGTATTTT. Translated: CASSPRGGTDTQYF.